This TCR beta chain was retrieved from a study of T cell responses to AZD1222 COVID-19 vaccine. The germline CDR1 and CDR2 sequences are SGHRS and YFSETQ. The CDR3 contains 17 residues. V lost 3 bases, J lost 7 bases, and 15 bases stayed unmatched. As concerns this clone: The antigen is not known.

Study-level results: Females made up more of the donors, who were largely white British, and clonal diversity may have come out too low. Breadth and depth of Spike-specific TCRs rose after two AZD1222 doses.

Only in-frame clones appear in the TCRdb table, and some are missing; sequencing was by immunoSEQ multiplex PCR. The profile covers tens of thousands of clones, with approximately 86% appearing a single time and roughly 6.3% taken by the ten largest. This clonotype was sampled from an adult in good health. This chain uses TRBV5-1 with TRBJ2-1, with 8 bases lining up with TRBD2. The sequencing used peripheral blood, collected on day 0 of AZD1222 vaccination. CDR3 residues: CASSSGSGASGQNEQFF. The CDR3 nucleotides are TGCGCCAGCAGCTCGGGTAGTGGGGCTAGCGGGCAAAATGAGCAGTTCTTC. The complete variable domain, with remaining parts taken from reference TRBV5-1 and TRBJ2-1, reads KAGVTQTPRYLIKTRGQQVTLSCSPISGHRSVSWYQQTPGQGLQFLFEYFSETQRNKGNFPGRFSGRQFSNSRSEMNVSTLELGDSALYLCASSSGSGASGQNEQFFGPGTRLTVL.